This T cell receptor (beta chain) was identified in a study of T cell responses to AZD1222 COVID-19 vaccine. Study outcomes and limitations: With two AZD1222 doses given, Spike-specific TCR breadth and depth both rose. Nearly half of spike-specific TCRs reportedly go after variant regions that carry no mutations.

The protocol was immunoSEQ multiplex PCR, while the TCRdb copy is restricted to in-frame clones and leaves out a portion. The data show 60,000 to 75,000 clones, about 87% seen once. In this sample, this clone turned up once. The antigen remains undetermined. This CDR3 has 17 residues. Germline V gene sequence: CDR1 MRHNA, CDR2 SNTAGT. V gave up 6 bases and J gave up 2 bases, with 17 bases separating them. Sequenced here: peripheral blood, sampled on day 0 of AZD1222 vaccination. V usage is TRBV6-4 and J usage is TRBJ2-6; either TRBD1 or TRBD2 may fit D (6 bases each). The receptor was isolated from an adult in good health. In nucleotides, the CDR3 is TGTGCCAGCAGCTATAGGGGGGTTGGCGCTGGGGCCAACGTCCTGACTTTC. Its translation is CASSYRGVGAGANVLTF.